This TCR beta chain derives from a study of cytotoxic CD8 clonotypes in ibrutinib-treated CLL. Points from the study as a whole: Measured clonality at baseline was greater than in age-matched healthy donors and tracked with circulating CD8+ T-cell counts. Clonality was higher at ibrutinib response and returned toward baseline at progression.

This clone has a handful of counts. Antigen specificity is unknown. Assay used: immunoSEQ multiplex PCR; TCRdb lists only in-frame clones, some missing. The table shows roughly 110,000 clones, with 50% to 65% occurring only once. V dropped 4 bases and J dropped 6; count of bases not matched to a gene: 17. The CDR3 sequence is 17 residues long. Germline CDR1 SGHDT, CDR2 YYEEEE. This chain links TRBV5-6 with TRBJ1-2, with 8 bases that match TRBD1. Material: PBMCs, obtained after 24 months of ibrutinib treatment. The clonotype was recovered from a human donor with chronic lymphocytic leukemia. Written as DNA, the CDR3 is TGTGCCAGCAGCCTATATCCAGGGACAGGAGACCGGGATGGCTACACCTTC. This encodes CASSLYPGTGDRDGYTF. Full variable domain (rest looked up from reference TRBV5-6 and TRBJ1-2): DAGVTQSPTHLIKTRGQQVTLRCSPKSGHDTVSWYQQALGQGPQFIFQYYEEEERQRGNFPDRFSGHQFPNYSSELNVNALLLGDSALYLCASSLYPGTGDRDGYTFGSGTRLTVV.